Below, 24 T cell receptor beta chains from the same sample are listed, as sequenced in a study of blood T cell repertoires in COVID-19. Sequencing was performed with immunoSEQ multiplex PCR; in TCRdb, only in-frame clones are kept and a portion is missing. The data show about 200,000 clones, 70% to 85% seen once. Sequenced sample: peripheral blood. These receptors came from a human donor with acute or convalescent COVID-19. The donor label of this sample is uncertain.

This clone showed up just a few times. The chain carries TRBV4-1 and TRBJ1-1; tentative D call: TRBD1 (5 bases). The V and J ends lost 7 bases and 0 bases respectively, with 21 bases between them. The CDR3 spans 17 residues. The germline V gene encodes CDR1 MGHRA and CDR2 YSYEKL. The chain's CDR3 is CASTPGGAGPMNTEAFF. The DNA of the CDR3 is TGCGCCAGCACCCCAGGAGGGGCCGGGCCCATGAACACTGAAGCTTTCTTT.

This chain links TRBV5-1 with TRBJ2-7; the match to TRBD2 covers 13 bases. V trimming: 10 bases; J trimming: 2 bases; junction bases outside the gene matches: 12. Germline lookup yields CDR1 SGHRS and CDR2 YFSETQ. The CDR3 length is 16 residues. CDR3 sequence reads: CASSGTSGIRTYEQYF. The CDR3 DNA follows: TGCGCCTCCTCCGGGACTAGCGGGATCCGCACCTACGAGCAGTACTTC.

The chain has TRBV28 and TRBJ2-4, with 7 bases that match TRBD2. V gave up 5 bases and J gave up 0 bases; unmatched junction bases: 7. The CDR3 covers 16 residues. Germline CDR1 is MDHEN and CDR2 is SYDVKM. In DNA, the CDR3 is TGTGCCAGCAGTCGACCCGGGGGGTTAGCCAAAAACATTCAGTACTTC. As protein: CASSRPGGLAKNIQYF.

The chain joins TRBV6-6 to TRBJ1-2; 10 nucleotides agree with TRBD1. Trimming removed 2 bases from V and 0 bases from J; junction bases left unmatched: 0. Per the germline V gene, CDR1 is MNHNY and CDR2 is SVGAGI (reference sequence). This CDR3 has 15 residues. Here the CDR3 reads CASSYGQGANYGYTF. CDR3 nucleotides: TGTGCCAGCAGTTACGGACAGGGGGCTAACTATGGCTACACCTTC.

The rearrangement uses TRBV5-1 and TRBJ2-1; 15 bases align to TRBD2. The CDR3 runs 19 residues. V trimming: 3 bases; J trimming: 2 bases; junction bases outside the gene matches: 9. CDR1 SGHRS and CDR2 YFSETQ come from the germline V gene. DNA for the CDR3: TGCGCCAGCAGCTCGGGACTAGCGGGAGGCGGGGGCGCCTACAATGAGCAGTTCTTC. Translation gives CASSSGLAGGGGAYNEQFF. Using reference TRBV5-1 and TRBJ2-1 for the parts outside the CDR3, the full variable domain is KAGVTQTPRYLIKTRGQQVTLSCSPISGHRSVSWYQQTPGQGLQFLFEYFSETQRNKGNFPGRFSGRQFSNSRSEMNVSTLELGDSALYLCASSSGLAGGGGAYNEQFFGPGTRLTVL.

The chain joins TRBV5-4 to TRBJ2-3, with D tentatively TRBD1 (6 bases). The CDR3 has 16 amino acids. CDR1 and CDR2 (germline): SGHNT, YYREEE (reference sequence). V lost 4 bases and J lost 0, with 15 bases in between. CDR3: CASSRGGTHSTDTQYF. CDR3 in DNA: TGTGCCAGCAGCCGAGGGGGAACCCACAGCACAGATACGCAGTATTTT.

The CDR3: CASSQSGEVYEQYF. CDR3 in DNA: TGTGCCAGCTCACAGTCTGGGGAGGTCTACGAGCAGTACTTC. The chain employs TRBV18 and TRBJ2-7; possible D gene TRBD2, 6 bases. This CDR3 spans 14 amino acids. The V end lost 4 bases, the J end lost 3 bases, and 13 bases lay between the germline ends. In germline, CDR1 is KGHSH, CDR2 LQKENI.

A few counts support this clone. This chain links TRBV11-1 with TRBJ2-1, with D uncertain. Between the trimmed V and J ends, which lost 1 base and 0 bases, there was a span of 10 bases. Germline CDR1 reads SGHAT; CDR2 reads FQDESV (reference sequence). This CDR3 is built from 16 residues. CDR3 in DNA: TGTGCCAGCAGCTTAGTCGGTCCGAGCTCCTACAATGAGCAGTTCTTC. It yields the protein CASSLVGPSSYNEQFF.

CDR3 sequence reads: CAISSDTTNTEAFF. CDR3 in DNA: TGTGCCATCAGCTCAGATACAACGAACACTGAAGCTTTCTTT. The J gene is TRBJ1-1, the V gene TRBV10-3; D is unresolved. Trimming stripped 6 bases from V and 1 base from J, with 12 bases between. The CDR3 runs 14 residues. From germline, CDR1 is ENHRY and CDR2 SYGVKD.

V is TRBV7-2 and J is TRBJ1-6; weak D call: TRBD1 (5 bases). The CDR3 has 15 amino acids. V lost 3 bases and J 7 bases, leaving 13 bases between the germline ends. Per germline, CDR1 SGHTA and CDR2 FQGNSA. The CDR3 protein is CASSFDGGRNSPLHF. In DNA, the CDR3 is TGTGCCAGCAGCTTTGACGGGGGACGGAATTCACCCCTCCACTTT. The full variable domain, rest sourced from reference TRBV7-2 and TRBJ1-6, is GAGVSQSPSNKVTEKGKDVELRCDPISGHTALYWYRQSLGQGLEFLIYFQGNSAPDKSGLPSDRFSAERTGGSVSTLTIQRTQQEDSAVYLCASSFDGGRNSPLHFGNGTRLTVT.

The chain carries TRBV10-3 and TRBJ1-2; the D gene is possibly TRBD1 (5 bases). The CDR3 is 18 amino acids. The V and J ends lost 0 bases and 0 bases respectively, with 17 bases between them. Germline assignment: CDR1 ENHRY and CDR2 SYGVKD. The chain's CDR3 is CAISESLGRVRANYGYTF. The CDR3 nucleotides are TGTGCCATCAGTGAGTCGTTGGGCAGGGTGAGAGCTAACTATGGCTACACCTTC.

This chain connects TRBV11-3 to TRBJ2-5; D gene ambiguous. V was pared by 5 bases and J by 7 bases, with 11 bases between. CDR3 length: 12 residues. CDR1 is SGHNT and CDR2 is YENEEA in the germline V gene. The CDR3 DNA sequence: TGTGCCAGCAGCCCCCCCTCGGGGACCCAGTACTTC. Translated: CASSPPSGTQYF.

In this sample, this clone turned up once. CDR3 in amino acids: CASTRTWTSGYNEQFF. The CDR3 nucleotides read TGTGCCAGCACTCGGACGTGGACTAGCGGCTACAATGAGCAGTTCTTC. The rearrangement joins TRBV7-2 to TRBJ2-1; TRBD2 aligns across 10 bases. CDR3 length equals 16 residues. Germline V gene lookup returns CDR1 SGHTA and CDR2 FQGNSA. Trimming removed 7 bases from V and 3 bases from J; junction bases left unmatched: 9.

The chain is built from TRBV25-1 and TRBJ1-1; tentative D call: TRBD1 (6 bases). V was pared by 6 bases and J by 0 bases, with 11 bases between. This CDR3 has 14 amino acids. CDR1 is MGHDK, CDR2 SYGVNS, per germline. The DNA for the CDR3 is TGTGCCAGCAGCCCCCAGGGGATGAACACTGAAGCTTTCTTT. Amino acid sequence: CASSPQGMNTEAFF.

The gene calls are TRBV12-3 or TRBV12-4 and TRBJ1-1; a weak D match, TRBD1 (6 bases). The CDR3 contains 13 residues. The V gene lost 7 bases and the J gene lost 5 bases, with 14 bases spanning the gap. The CDR3 loop is CASTGTWRTEAFF. The CDR3 coding sequence is TGTGCCAGCACCGGGACATGGAGGACTGAAGCTTTCTTT.

The J gene is TRBJ1-2, the V gene TRBV19; D is perhaps TRBD1 (6 bases). The CDR3 totals 16 residues. V lost 6 bases, J lost 4 bases, and 21 bases lay in between. CDR1 is LNHDA, CDR2 SQIVND, per germline (reference sequence). The CDR3 nucleotides are TGTGCCAGTAGCCATACCCCTGGAACAGGGCCCTATGGCTACACCTTC. It is translated as CASSHTPGTGPYGYTF.

This chain connects TRBV2 to TRBJ2-3; 10 positions match TRBD2. Looked up from germline, CDR1 is SNHLY and CDR2 is FYNNEI. V was pared by 4 bases and J by 4 bases, with 5 bases of the junction left unmatched. The CDR3 consists of 15 residues. The CDR3 nucleotides are TGTGCCAGCAGTGTTCTAGCGGGAGTCCCAGATACGCAGTATTTT. It codes for CASSVLAGVPDTQYF.

The chain carries TRBV2 and TRBJ2-3, with D tentatively TRBD2 (5 bases). The CDR3 extends over 15 amino acids. Deletions cut 5 bases from V and 2 bases from J, with 14 bases between. Germline assignment: CDR1 SNHLY and CDR2 FYNNEI. CDR3 loop: CASSRGPVTTDTQYF. CDR3 DNA sequence: TGTGCCAGCAGTCGCGGGCCAGTTACCACAGATACGCAGTATTTT.

The genes are TRBV3-1 (or the pseudogene TRBV3-2) and TRBJ1-1; D uncertain. The CDR3 loop spans 15 amino acids. Germline CDR1 is LGHDT and CDR2 is YNNKEL (reference sequence). Trimming cost V 4 bases and J 0 bases, with 12 bases left between them. The CDR3 region is CASSPEWAMNTEAFF. The CDR3 nucleotides read TGTGCCAGCAGCCCCGAATGGGCAATGAACACTGAAGCTTTCTTT.

The V and J genes are TRBV15 and TRBJ2-4, with 7 bases matching TRBD2. The CDR3 totals 17 residues. Per the germline V gene, CDR1 is LNHNV and CDR2 is YYDKDF (reference sequence). J was trimmed by 5 bases and V by 7 bases; bases with no gene match: 17. CDR3 sequence reads: CATTTGVGSGMENIQYF. The CDR3, as DNA: TGTGCCACCACCACCGGGGTTGGGAGCGGGATGGAAAACATTCAGTACTTC.

This clone appeared once. The chain employs TRBV28 and TRBJ1-4; D gene ambiguous. V was shortened by 4 bases and J by 8 bases, with 17 bases between the two germline ends. The germline gives CDR1 MDHEN, CDR2 SYDVKM. This CDR3 is built from 15 residues. CDR3: CASSSRTPRGEKLFF. Here the CDR3 DNA reads TGTGCCAGCAGTTCCCGGACCCCCCGGGGAGAAAAACTGTTTTTT.

The chain recombines TRBV24-1 with TRBJ2-7; TRBD2 matches 14 bases. The germline V gene encodes CDR1 KGHDR and CDR2 SFDVKD. This CDR3 has 15 residues. With V trimmed by 6 bases and J by 3 bases, 3 bases remained unmatched. The CDR3 protein is CATSRGLAGDYEQYF. The CDR3 DNA reads TGTGCCACCAGTAGGGGACTAGCGGGAGACTACGAGCAGTACTTC.

The CDR3 protein is CASSLKGLTREAFF. The CDR3 nucleotides read TGTGCCAGTAGTTTGAAGGGGTTGACGCGTGAAGCTTTCTTT. The chain combines TRBV19 with TRBJ1-1, with D perhaps TRBD1 (5 bases). This CDR3 has 14 amino acids. V was trimmed by 5 bases and J by 7 bases, leaving 17 bases between them. Germline CDR1 is LNHDA and CDR2 is SQIVND (reference sequence).

J is TRBJ2-5 and V is TRBV5-5, with TRBD1 matching over 8 bases. The CDR3 is 14 amino acids. From germline, CDR1 is SGHKS and CDR2 YYEKEE (reference sequence). V lost 3 bases, J lost 5 bases, and 6 bases stayed unmatched. CDR3 sequence: CASSSAGGAETQYF. The DNA of the CDR3 is TGTGCCAGCAGCTCCGCAGGGGGCGCGGAGACCCAGTACTTC.